One and the same sample provided the 25 T cell receptor beta chains below, sequenced in a study of blood T cell repertoires in COVID-19. Assay used: immunoSEQ multiplex PCR; TCRdb lists only in-frame clones, some missing. The table lists under 200,000 clones, 86% of them singletons. The sequencing sample was made of peripheral blood. All receptors come from a man aged 55 to 69 with acute or convalescent COVID-19.

The chain has TRBV11-2 and TRBJ2-7; D is possibly TRBD2 (6 bases). Trimming removed 4 bases at V and 9 bases at J, with 16 bases between. This CDR3 has 13 amino acids. Looked up from germline, CDR1 is SGHAT and CDR2 is FQNNGV. Here the CDR3 reads CASSSFLARGQYF. The DNA for the CDR3 is TGTGCCAGCAGCTCATTTCTAGCGCGGGGGCAGTACTTC.

The rearrangement joins TRBV4-2 to TRBJ2-2; the D is unclear. V was trimmed by 3 bases and J by 3 bases, leaving 2 bases between them. This CDR3 spans 12 amino acids. Germline V gives CDR1 LGHNA, CDR2 YNFKEQ. CDR3 coding DNA: TGTGCCAGCAGCCACTACACCGGGGAGCTGTTTTTT. It encodes CASSHYTGELFF.

CDR3 residues: CASSPQGNGDGYTF. The CDR3 DNA follows: TGTGCCAGCAGCCCCCAGGGGAACGGGGATGGCTACACCTTC. The V and J genes are TRBV3-1 (or the pseudogene TRBV3-2) and TRBJ1-2; possible D gene TRBD1, 6 bases. Germline values: CDR1 LGHDT, CDR2 YNNKEL (reference sequence). The CDR3 runs to 14 residues. Trimming stripped 4 bases from V and 6 bases from J, with 15 bases between.

V is TRBV27 and J is TRBJ2-7; 8 bases agree with TRBD1. With 6 bases clipped from V and 7 bases from J, the junction kept 5 bases outside the gene matches. The CDR3 is 12 amino acids. Germline CDR1 and CDR2: MNHEY and SMNVEV (reference sequence). In nucleotides, the CDR3 is TGTGCCAGCAGGACAGGGGCGGGGGAGCAGTACTTC. Its translation: CASRTGAGEQYF.

The chain employs TRBV24-1 and TRBJ2-3; 8 bases are shared with TRBD1. J lost 9 bases, V lost 5 bases, and 6 bases had no gene match. This CDR3 is 13 amino acids long. Per germline, CDR1 KGHDR and CDR2 SFDVKD. The CDR3 nucleotides are TGTGCCACCAGTGCCCTGACAGGGGACACGCAGTATTTT. Residues: CATSALTGDTQYF.

V usage is TRBV28 and J usage is TRBJ1-1, with D possibly being TRBD1 (5 bases). With 3 bases removed from V and 5 bases from J, the gap between germline ends came to 19 bases. The germline CDR1 and CDR2 sequences are MDHEN and SYDVKM. The CDR3 runs 16 residues. CDR3 nucleotide sequence: TGTGCCAGCAGTTTTAGGAGGCGGGGGGGAGTAACTGAAGCTTTCTTT. Translating it yields CASSFRRRGGVTEAFF.

This chain links TRBV6-5 with TRBJ1-1, with D possibly matching TRBD1 (5 bases). CDR3 length: 13 amino acids. CDR1 is MNHEY and CDR2 is SVGAGI in the germline V gene. Trimming took 4 bases from V and 6 from J, leaving 12 bases between them. CDR3 amino acids: CASSSPGGAEAFF. The CDR3 coding sequence is TGTGCCAGCAGTTCCCCGGGGGGGGCTGAAGCTTTCTTT.

The V gene is TRBV28, the J gene TRBJ1-2, with D uncertain. V was trimmed by 5 bases and J by 7 bases, leaving 11 bases between them. The CDR3 consists of 12 residues. Per the germline V gene, CDR1 is MDHEN and CDR2 is SYDVKM. DNA of the CDR3: TGTGCCAGCAGTCCGGGTGAGGCTGGCTACACCTTC. Amino acid sequence: CASSPGEAGYTF.

This rearrangement joins TRBV5-1 to TRBJ1-1, with D uncertain. The CDR3 loop spans 13 amino acids. In germline, CDR1 is SGHRS, CDR2 YFSETQ. Trimming took off 5 bases at V and 0 bases at J, with 8 bases between the two ends. The CDR3 loop reads CASRADLNTEAFF. CDR3 sequence (DNA): TGCGCCAGCAGGGCAGATTTGAACACTGAAGCTTTCTTT.

The CDR3 protein is CAWSRSEAFF. In DNA form, the CDR3 reads TGTGCCTGGAGTCGGTCTGAAGCTTTCTTT. The rearrangement joins TRBV30 to TRBJ1-1; no firm D call. Germline CDR1 reads GTSNPN; CDR2 reads SVGIG (reference sequence). The CDR3 has 10 amino acids. Trimming took 2 bases from V and 6 from J, leaving 4 bases between them.

In this sample, this clone turned up once. The V gene is TRBV28, the J gene TRBJ2-7; D call uncertain. The CDR3 has 13 amino acids. The V end was cut by 2 bases, the J end by 2 bases, with 7 bases between. Per germline, CDR1 MDHEN and CDR2 SYDVKM. This CDR3 reads CASSLPGTYEQYF. The CDR3 DNA sequence: TGTGCCAGCAGTTTACCCGGTACCTACGAGCAGTACTTC.

The genes are TRBV7-9 and TRBJ2-4; 8 bases are shared with TRBD1. V lost 2 bases to trimming and J lost 5 bases; unmatched junction nucleotides: 11. Germline CDR1 reads SEHNR; CDR2 reads FQNEAQ (reference sequence). This CDR3 has 17 residues. The CDR3 protein is CASSLPTAEQGENIQYF. In DNA, the CDR3 is TGTGCCAGCAGCTTACCCACTGCGGAACAGGGGGAAAACATTCAGTACTTC.

The chain is built from TRBV9 and TRBJ1-5; D is ambiguous. V gave up 5 bases and J gave up 0 bases, with 9 bases separating them. The CDR3 length is 14 residues. CDR1 SGDLS and CDR2 YYNGEE come from the germline V gene. CDR3 loop: CASSSTDSNQPQHF. The CDR3 bases are TGTGCCAGCAGTTCTACTGATAGCAATCAGCCCCAGCATTTT.

J is TRBJ2-1 and V is TRBV11-2, with TRBD2 matching 7 bases. This CDR3 has 15 amino acids. Trimming took 5 bases from V and 8 from J; bases not matched to a gene: 12. Germline assignment: CDR1 SGHAT and CDR2 FQNNGV. CDR3 nucleotide sequence: TGTGCCAGCAGCCCAGAGGGAGGGCCAGGATATGAGCAGTTCTTC. It codes for CASSPEGGPGYEQFF.

The rearrangement uses TRBV11-3 and TRBJ2-3; possibly TRBD2 for D (5 bases). The CDR3 runs to 14 residues. V shed 0 bases and J shed 8 bases, with 12 bases lying between them. From germline, CDR1 is SGHNT and CDR2 YENEEA. Here the CDR3 reads CASSLEDSRSTQYF. Written as DNA, the CDR3 is TGTGCCAGCAGCTTAGAGGACTCCAGGAGTACGCAGTATTTT. Based on the CDR3 plus reference TRBV11-3 and TRBJ2-3, the full variable domain is EAGVVQSPRYKIIEKKQPVAFWCNPISGHNTLYWYLQNLGQGPELLIRYENEEAVDDSQLPKDRFSAERLKGVDSTLKIQPAELGDSAVYLCASSLEDSRSTQYFGPGTRLTVL.

The chain joins TRBV15 to TRBJ2-1, with D uncertain. The germline V and J ends were trimmed by 2 bases and 4 bases, with 3 bases remaining between them. The CDR3 length is 12 residues. CDR1 is LNHNV and CDR2 is YYDKDF in the germline V gene (reference sequence). CDR3 coding DNA: TGTGCCACCAGCAGACGTTACAATGAGCAGTTCTTC. The encoded protein is CATSRRYNEQFF.

The rearrangement uses TRBV19 and TRBJ1-4; no firm D call. Germline V gives CDR1 LNHDA, CDR2 SQIVND (reference sequence). The V gene lost 5 bases and the J gene lost 12 bases, with 19 bases spanning the gap. The CDR3 runs to 14 residues. The CDR3 nucleotides are TGTGCCAGTAGTCACCGGACCGGCCCGAGGGAACTGTTTTTT. Translation gives CASSHRTGPRELFF.

The rearrangement links TRBV24-1 to TRBJ2-1, with TRBD2 matching 13 bases. With 4 bases clipped from V and 7 bases from J, the junction kept 6 bases outside the gene matches. The CDR3 covers 16 residues. Germline assignment: CDR1 KGHDR and CDR2 SFDVKD. CDR3 nucleotide sequence: TGTGCCACCAGTGACCCGACTAGCGGGAGGTCGAATGAGCAGTTCTTC. Amino acids: CATSDPTSGRSNEQFF.

This clone was recorded a few times. V is TRBV7-5 and J is TRBJ1-6; TRBD1 is the table's D call and was not checked against the DNA. TRBV7-5 has pseudogene status. There are 15 residues in the CDR3. The CDR3, as DNA: TGTGTCAGAAGCTTAGCAGACAGGGGTAATTCACCCCTCCACTTT. This sequence encodes CVRSLADRGNSPLHF.

This clone was recorded a few times. The chain recombines TRBV11-2 with TRBJ1-2, with 7 bases that match TRBD1. The CDR3 spans 15 residues. Germline-derived CDR1 and CDR2 are SGHAT and FQNNGV. Unmatched junction bases numbered 8, after V lost 5 bases and J lost 2 bases. CDR3 nucleotide sequence: TGTGCCAGCAGCCTTCGACAGGGATGGAACTATGGCTACACCTTC. Translation: CASSLRQGWNYGYTF.

This sequence joins TRBV4-1 and TRBJ2-1; 12 positions agree with TRBD2. Trimming removed 3 bases from V and 2 bases from J; junction bases left unmatched: 2. Per the germline V gene, CDR1 is MGHRA and CDR2 is YSYEKL. The length of the CDR3 is 16 residues. CDR3 DNA: TGCGCCAGCAGCCACCCTAGCGGGAGGGCCTACAATGAGCAGTTCTTC. Its translation: CASSHPSGRAYNEQFF.

The chain is built from TRBV27 and TRBJ2-1, with 12 bases lining up with TRBD2. This CDR3 region has 15 residues. Germline CDR1 is MNHEY and CDR2 is SMNVEV (reference sequence). V lost 6 bases and J lost 10; bases outside the gene matches: 10. The chain's CDR3 is CASRRGTSGPQEQFF. CDR3 DNA: TGTGCCAGCAGACGTGGGACTAGCGGGCCCCAGGAGCAGTTCTTC.

V and J are TRBV5-5 and TRBJ1-6, with D unresolved. Trimming took off 4 bases at V and 1 base at J, with 12 bases between the two ends. Germline CDR1 is SGHKS and CDR2 is YYEKEE (reference sequence). The CDR3 contains 16 residues. The CDR3 coding sequence is TGTGCCAGCAGCCCCGCCCGGGGTTCCTATAATTCACCCCTCCACTTT. This translates into CASSPARGSYNSPLHF. The complete variable domain, with remaining parts taken from reference TRBV5-5 and TRBJ1-6, reads DAGVTQSPTHLIKTRGQQVTLRCSPISGHKSVSWYQQVLGQGPQFIFQYYEKEERGRGNFPDRFSARQFPNYSSELNVNALLLGDSALYLCASSPARGSYNSPLHFGNGTRLTVT.

The chain links TRBV10-1 to TRBJ2-5; 10 positions match TRBD2. The CDR3 totals 13 residues. V shed 2 bases, J shed 7 bases, and the junction held 1 base outside the gene matches. CDR1 and CDR2 from the germline V gene are WNHNN and SYGVQD (reference sequence). CDR3 sequence: CASSEQRGGTQYF. Here the CDR3 DNA reads TGCGCCAGCAGTGAGCAGCGGGGGGGGACCCAGTACTTC.

The chain carries TRBV11-3 and TRBJ2-3; 12 nucleotides align to TRBD2. CDR3 length equals 15 residues. The V segment lost 5 bases and the J segment 4 bases; nucleotides outside the gene matches: 4. Looked up from germline, CDR1 is SGHNT and CDR2 is YENEEA. The CDR3 protein is CASSPGLAGPDTQYF. The CDR3 coding sequence is TGTGCCAGCAGCCCTGGACTAGCGGGACCAGATACGCAGTATTTT.